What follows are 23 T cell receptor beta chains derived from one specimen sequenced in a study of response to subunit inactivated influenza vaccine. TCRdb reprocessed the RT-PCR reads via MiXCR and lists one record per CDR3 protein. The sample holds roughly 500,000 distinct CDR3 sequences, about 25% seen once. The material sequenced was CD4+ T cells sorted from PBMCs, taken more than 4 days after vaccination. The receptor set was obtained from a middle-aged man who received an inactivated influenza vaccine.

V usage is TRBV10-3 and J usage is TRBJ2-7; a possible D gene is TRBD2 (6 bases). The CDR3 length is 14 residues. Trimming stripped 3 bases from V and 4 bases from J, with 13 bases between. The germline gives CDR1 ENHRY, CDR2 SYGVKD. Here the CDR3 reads CAISDGRESYEQYF. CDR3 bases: TGTGCCATCAGTGATGGTCGGGAGTCATACGAGCAGTACTTC.

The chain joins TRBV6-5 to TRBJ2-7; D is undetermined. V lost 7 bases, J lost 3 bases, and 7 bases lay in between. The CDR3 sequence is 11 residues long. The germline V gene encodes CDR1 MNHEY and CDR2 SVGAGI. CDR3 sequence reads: CASMGYYEQYF. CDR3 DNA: TGTGCCAGCATGGGGTACTACGAGCAGTACTTC.

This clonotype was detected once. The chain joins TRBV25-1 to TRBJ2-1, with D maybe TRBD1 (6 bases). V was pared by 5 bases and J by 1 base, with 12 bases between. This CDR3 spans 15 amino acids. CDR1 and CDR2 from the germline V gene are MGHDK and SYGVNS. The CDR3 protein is CASSKQGASYNEQFF. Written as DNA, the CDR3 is TGTGCCAGCAGTAAACAGGGCGCGTCCTACAATGAGCAGTTCTTC.

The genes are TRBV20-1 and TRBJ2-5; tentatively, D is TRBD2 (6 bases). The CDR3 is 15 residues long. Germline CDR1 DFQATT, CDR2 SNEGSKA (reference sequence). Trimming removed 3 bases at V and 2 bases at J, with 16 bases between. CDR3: CSARGDRDLQETQYF. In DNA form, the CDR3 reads TGCAGTGCTAGGGGGGACCGGGACTTACAAGAGACCCAGTACTTC.

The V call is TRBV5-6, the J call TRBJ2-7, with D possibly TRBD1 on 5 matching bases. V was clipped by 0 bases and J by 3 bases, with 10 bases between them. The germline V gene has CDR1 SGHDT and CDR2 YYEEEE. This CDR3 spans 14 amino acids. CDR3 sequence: CASSLAGLLYEQYF. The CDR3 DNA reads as TGTGCCAGCAGCTTGGCAGGGCTCCTCTACGAGCAGTACTTC.

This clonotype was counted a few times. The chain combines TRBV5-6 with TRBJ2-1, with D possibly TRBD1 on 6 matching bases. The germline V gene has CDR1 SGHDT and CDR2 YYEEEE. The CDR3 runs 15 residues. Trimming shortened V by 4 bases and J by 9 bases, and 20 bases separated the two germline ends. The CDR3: CASSPFRGFYVEQFF. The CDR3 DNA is TGTGCCAGCAGCCCCTTCAGGGGTTTCTATGTTGAGCAGTTCTTC.

CDR3: CASRSGGAGEQFF. The CDR3 region has the DNA TGCGCCAGCAGGAGCGGGGGGGCGGGTGAGCAGTTCTTC. The chain carries TRBV10-2 and TRBJ2-1; 10 bases line up with TRBD2. V lost 6 bases and J lost 9; bases outside the gene matches: 5. Germline values: CDR1 WSHSY, CDR2 SAAADI. The CDR3 loop spans 13 amino acids.

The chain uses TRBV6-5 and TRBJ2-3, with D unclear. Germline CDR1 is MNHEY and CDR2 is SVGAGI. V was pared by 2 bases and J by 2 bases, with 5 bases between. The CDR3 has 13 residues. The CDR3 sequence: CASSYDATDTQYF. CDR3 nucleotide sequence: TGTGCCAGCAGTTACGACGCCACAGATACGCAGTATTTT.

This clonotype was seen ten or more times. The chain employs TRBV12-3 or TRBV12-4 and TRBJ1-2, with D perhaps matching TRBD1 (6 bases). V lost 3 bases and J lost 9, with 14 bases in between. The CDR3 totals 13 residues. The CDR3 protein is CASSFHGGWSYTF. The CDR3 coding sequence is TGTGCCAGCAGTTTTCATGGGGGCTGGAGCTACACCTTC.

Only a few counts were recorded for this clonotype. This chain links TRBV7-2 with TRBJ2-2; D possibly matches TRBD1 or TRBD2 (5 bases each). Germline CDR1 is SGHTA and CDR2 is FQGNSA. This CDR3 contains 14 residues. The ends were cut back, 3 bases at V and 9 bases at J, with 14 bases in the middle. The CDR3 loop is CASSFGDRDRELFF. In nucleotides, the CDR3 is TGTGCCAGCAGCTTCGGGGACCGGGACCGGGAGCTGTTTTTT.

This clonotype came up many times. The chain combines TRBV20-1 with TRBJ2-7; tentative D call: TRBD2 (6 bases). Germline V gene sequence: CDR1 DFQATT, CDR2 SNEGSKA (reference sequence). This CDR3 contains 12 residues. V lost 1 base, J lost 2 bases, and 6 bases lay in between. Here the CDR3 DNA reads TGCAGTGCTAGAGGCGGGGCCTACGAGCAGTACTTC. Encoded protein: CSARGGAYEQYF.

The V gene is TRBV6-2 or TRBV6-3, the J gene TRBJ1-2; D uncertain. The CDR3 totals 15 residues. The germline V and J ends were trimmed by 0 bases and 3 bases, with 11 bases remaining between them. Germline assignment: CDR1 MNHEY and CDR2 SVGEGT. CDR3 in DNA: TGTGCCAGCAGTTACTCGAGTTGGGAAGACTATGGCTACACCTTC. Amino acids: CASSYSSWEDYGYTF.

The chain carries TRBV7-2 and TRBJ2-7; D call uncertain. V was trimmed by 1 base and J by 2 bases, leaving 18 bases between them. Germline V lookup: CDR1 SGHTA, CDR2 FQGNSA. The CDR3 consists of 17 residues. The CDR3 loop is CASSLVPRRPTAYEQYF. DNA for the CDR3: TGTGCCAGCAGCTTAGTACCCCGGCGACCAACGGCCTACGAGCAGTACTTC. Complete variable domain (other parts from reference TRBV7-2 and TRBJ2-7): GAGVSQSPSNKVTEKGKDVELRCDPISGHTALYWYRQSLGQGLEFLIYFQGNSAPDKSGLPSDRFSAERTGGSVSTLTIQRTQQEDSAVYLCASSLVPRRPTAYEQYFGPGTRLTVT.

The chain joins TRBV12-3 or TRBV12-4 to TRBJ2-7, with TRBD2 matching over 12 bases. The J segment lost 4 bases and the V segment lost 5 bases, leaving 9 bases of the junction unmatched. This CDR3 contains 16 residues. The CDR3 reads CASSRMTSGGRYEQYF. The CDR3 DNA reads TGTGCCAGCAGTCGGATGACTAGCGGGGGCCGATACGAGCAGTACTTC.

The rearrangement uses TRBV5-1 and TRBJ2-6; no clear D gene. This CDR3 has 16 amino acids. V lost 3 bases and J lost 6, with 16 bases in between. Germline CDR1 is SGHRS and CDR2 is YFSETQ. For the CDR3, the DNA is TGCGCCAGCAGCTCAAACCCAGGAGAGCTGGCCAACGTCCTGACTTTC. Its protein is CASSSNPGELANVLTF.

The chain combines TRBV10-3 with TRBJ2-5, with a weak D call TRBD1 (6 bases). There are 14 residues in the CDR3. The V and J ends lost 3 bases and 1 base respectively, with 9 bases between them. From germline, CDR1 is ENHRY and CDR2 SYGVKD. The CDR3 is CAISDGQPQETQYF. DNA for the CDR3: TGTGCCATCAGTGACGGACAGCCCCAAGAGACCCAGTACTTC.

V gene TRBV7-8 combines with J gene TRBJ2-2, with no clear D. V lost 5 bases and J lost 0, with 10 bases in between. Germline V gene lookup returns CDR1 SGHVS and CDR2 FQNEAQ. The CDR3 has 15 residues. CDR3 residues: CASSEPPANTGELFF. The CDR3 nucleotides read TGTGCCAGCAGCGAACCCCCTGCGAACACCGGGGAGCTGTTTTTT.

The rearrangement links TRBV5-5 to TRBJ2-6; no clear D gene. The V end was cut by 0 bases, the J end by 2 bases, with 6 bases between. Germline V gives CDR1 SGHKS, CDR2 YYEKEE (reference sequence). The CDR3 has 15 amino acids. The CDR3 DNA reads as TGTGCCAGCAGCTTGGGGGTGGCTGGGGCCAACGTCCTGACTTTC. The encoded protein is CASSLGVAGANVLTF.

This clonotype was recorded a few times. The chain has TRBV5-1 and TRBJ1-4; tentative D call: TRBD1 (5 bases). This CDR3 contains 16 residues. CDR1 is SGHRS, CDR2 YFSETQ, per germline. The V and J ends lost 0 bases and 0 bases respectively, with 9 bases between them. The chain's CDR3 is CASSLGDSATNEKLFF. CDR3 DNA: TGCGCCAGCAGCTTGGGAGACAGTGCAACTAATGAAAAACTGTTTTTT. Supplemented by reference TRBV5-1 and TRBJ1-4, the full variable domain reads KAGVTQTPRYLIKTRGQQVTLSCSPISGHRSVSWYQQTPGQGLQFLFEYFSETQRNKGNFPGRFSGRQFSNSRSEMNVSTLELGDSALYLCASSLGDSATNEKLFFGSGTQLSVL.

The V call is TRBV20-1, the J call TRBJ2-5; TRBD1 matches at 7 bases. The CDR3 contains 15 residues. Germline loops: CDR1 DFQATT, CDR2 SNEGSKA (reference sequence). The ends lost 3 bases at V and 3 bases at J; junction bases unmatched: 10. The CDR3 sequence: CSASGTGDWEETQYF. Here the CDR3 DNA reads TGCAGTGCTAGCGGAACAGGGGATTGGGAAGAGACCCAGTACTTC.

CDR3 sequence (DNA): TGCGCCAGCAGCGCGAGTGGGGGAGACTACAATGAGCAGTTCTTC. Its protein product is CASSASGGDYNEQFF. The rearrangement joins TRBV5-1 to TRBJ2-1, with D perhaps assigned TRBD1 or TRBD2 (5 bases each). CDR1 and CDR2 from the germline V gene are SGHRS and YFSETQ. The CDR3 has 15 residues. V was shortened by 4 bases and J by 3 bases, with 14 bases between the two germline ends.

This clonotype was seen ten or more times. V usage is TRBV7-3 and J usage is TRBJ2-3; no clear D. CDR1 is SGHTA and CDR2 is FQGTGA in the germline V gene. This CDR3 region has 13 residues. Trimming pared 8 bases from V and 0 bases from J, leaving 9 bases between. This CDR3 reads CASRGTSTDTQYF. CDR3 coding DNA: TGTGCCAGCCGAGGCACTAGCACAGATACGCAGTATTTT.

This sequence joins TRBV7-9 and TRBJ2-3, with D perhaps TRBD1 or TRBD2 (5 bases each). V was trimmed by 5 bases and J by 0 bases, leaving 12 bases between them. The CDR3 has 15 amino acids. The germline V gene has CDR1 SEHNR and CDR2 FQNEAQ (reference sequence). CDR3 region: CASSAGTASTDTQYF. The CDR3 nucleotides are TGTGCCAGCAGCGCCGGGACCGCCAGCACAGATACGCAGTATTTT.